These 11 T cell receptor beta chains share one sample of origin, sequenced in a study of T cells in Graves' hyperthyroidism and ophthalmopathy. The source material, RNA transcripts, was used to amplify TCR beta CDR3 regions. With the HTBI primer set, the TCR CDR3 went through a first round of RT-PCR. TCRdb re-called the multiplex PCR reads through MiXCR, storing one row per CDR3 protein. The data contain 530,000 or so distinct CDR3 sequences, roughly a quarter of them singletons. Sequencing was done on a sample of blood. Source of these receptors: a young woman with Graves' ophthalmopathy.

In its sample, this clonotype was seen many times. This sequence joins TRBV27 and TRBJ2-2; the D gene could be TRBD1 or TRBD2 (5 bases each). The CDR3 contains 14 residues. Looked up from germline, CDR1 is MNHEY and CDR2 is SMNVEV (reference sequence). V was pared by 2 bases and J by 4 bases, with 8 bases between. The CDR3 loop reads CASSLQGVTGELFF. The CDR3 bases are TGTGCCAGCAGTTTACAGGGAGTCACCGGGGAGCTGTTTTTT.

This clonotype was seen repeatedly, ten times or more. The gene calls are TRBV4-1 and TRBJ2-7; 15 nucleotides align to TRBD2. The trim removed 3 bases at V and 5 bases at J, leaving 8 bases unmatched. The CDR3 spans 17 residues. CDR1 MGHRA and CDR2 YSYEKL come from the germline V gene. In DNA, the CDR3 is TGCGCCAGCAGCCAGGGACTAGCGGGGGGCTTGGTCGACGAGCAGTACTTC. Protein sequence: CASSQGLAGGLVDEQYF.

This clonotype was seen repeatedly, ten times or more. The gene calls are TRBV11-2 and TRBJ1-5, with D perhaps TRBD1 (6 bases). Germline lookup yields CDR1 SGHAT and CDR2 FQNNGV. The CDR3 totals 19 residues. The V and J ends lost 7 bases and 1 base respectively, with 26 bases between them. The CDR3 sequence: CASNPNGQTDGLSNQPQHF. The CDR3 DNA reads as TGTGCCAGCAATCCGAATGGACAGACCGACGGCTTAAGCAATCAGCCCCAGCATTTT.

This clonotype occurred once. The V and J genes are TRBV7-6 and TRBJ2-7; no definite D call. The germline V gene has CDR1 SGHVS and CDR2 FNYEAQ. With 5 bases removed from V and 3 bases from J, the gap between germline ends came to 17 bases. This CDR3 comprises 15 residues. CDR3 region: CASSPTGRWDYEQYF. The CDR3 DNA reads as TGTGCCAGCAGCCCTACCGGGCGGTGGGACTACGAGCAGTACTTC.

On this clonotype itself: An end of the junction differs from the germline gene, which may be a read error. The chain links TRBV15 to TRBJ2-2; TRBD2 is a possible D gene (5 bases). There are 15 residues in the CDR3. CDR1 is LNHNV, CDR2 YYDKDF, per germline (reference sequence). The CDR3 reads CATSRGSSDTGELLF. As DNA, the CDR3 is TGTGCCACCAGCAGAGGCTCGAGTGACACCGGGGAGCTACTTTTT.

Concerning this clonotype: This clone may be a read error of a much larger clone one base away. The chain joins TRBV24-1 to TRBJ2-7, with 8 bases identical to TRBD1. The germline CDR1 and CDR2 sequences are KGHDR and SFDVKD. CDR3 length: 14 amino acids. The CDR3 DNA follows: TGTGCCAACAGTGACAAACAGGGGGTTGGGGAGCAGTACTTC. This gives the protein CANSDKQGVGEQYF.

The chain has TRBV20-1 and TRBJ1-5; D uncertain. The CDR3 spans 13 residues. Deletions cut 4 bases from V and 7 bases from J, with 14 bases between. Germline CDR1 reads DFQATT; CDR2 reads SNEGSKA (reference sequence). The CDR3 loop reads CSATGDLLQPQHF. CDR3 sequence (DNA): TGCAGTGCTACAGGCGATTTACTCCAGCCCCAGCATTTT.

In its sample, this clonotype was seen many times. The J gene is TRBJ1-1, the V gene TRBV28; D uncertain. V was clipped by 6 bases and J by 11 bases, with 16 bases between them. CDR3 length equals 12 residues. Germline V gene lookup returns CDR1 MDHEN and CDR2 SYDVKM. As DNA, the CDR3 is TGTGCCAGCAGGATAAGAGGAGGTCAGGCTTTCTTT. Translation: CASRIRGGQAFF.

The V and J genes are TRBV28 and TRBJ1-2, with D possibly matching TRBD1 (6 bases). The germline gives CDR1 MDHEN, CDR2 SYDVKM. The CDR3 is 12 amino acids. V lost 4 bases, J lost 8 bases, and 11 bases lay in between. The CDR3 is CASSSQGRGYTF. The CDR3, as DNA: TGTGCCAGCAGTTCTCAGGGGAGAGGCTACACCTTC.

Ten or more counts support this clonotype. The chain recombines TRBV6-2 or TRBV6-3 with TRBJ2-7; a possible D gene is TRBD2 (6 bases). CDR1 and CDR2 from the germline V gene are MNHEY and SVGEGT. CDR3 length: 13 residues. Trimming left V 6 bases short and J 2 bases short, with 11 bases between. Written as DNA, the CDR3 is TGTGCCAGCAGGCTTCCTAGCGCCTACGAGCAGTACTTC. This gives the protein CASRLPSAYEQYF.

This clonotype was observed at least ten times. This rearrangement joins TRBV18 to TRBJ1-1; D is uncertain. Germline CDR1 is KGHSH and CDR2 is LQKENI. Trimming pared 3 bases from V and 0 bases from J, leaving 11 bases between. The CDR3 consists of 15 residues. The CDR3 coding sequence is TGTGCCAGCTCACCTTTCGGCAGCATGAACACTGAAGCTTTCTTT. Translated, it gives CASSPFGSMNTEAFF.